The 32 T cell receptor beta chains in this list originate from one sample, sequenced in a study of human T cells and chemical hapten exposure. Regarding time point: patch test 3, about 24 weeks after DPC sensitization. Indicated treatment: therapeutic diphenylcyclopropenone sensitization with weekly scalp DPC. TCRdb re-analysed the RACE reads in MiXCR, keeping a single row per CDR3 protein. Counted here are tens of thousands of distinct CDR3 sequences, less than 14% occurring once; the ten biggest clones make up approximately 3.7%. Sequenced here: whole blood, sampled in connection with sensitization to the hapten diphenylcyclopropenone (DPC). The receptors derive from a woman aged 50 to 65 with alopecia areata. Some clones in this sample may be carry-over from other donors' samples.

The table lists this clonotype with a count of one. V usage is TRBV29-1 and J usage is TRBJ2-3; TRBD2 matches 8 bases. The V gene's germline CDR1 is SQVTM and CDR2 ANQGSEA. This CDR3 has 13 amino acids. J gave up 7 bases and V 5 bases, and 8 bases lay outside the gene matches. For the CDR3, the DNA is TGCAGCGTTTTAGCGGGGTTTTCCAATACGCAGTATTTT. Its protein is CSVLAGFSNTQYF.

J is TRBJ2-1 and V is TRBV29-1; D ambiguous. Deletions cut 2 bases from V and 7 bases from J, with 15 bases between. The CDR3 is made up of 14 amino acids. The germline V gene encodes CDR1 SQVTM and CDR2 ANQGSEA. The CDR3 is CSVESRTQSNEQFF. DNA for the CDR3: TGCAGCGTTGAATCCCGGACCCAATCGAATGAGCAGTTCTTC.

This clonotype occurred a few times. The CDR3: CSAGTGPQETQYF. CDR3 nucleotides: TGCAGCGCCGGGACAGGGCCGCAAGAGACCCAGTACTTC. V usage is TRBV29-1 and J usage is TRBJ2-5; TRBD1 matches at 9 bases. The CDR3 has 13 residues. Germline V gene data show CDR1 as SQVTM and CDR2 as ANQGSEA. Trimming cost V 7 bases and J 2 bases; bases outside gene matches: 5.

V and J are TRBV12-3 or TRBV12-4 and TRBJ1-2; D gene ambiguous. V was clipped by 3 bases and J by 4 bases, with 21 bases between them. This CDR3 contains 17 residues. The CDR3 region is CASSFLLTPGNVYGYTF. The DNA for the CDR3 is TGTGCCAGCAGTTTTCTACTAACCCCTGGGAACGTCTATGGCTACACCTTC.

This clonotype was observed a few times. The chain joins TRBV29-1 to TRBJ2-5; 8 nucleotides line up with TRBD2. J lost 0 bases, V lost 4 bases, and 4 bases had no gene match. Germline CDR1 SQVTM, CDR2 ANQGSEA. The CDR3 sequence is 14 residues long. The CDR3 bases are TGCAGCGTTGCTGGCGGGAGGAACCAAGAGACCCAGTACTTC. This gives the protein CSVAGGRNQETQYF. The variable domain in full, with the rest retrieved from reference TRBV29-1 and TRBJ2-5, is SAVISQKPSRDICQRGTSLTIQCQVDSQVTMMFWYRQQPGQSLTLIATANQGSEATYESGFVIDKFPISRPNLTFSTLTVSNMSPEDSSIYLCSVAGGRNQETQYFGPGTRLLVL.

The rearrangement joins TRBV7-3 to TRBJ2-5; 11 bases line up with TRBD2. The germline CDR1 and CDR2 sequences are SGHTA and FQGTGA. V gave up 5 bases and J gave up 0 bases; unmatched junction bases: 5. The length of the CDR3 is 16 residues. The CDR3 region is CASSTPGLADQETQYF. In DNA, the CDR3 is TGTGCCAGCAGCACACCGGGACTAGCGGACCAAGAGACCCAGTACTTC.

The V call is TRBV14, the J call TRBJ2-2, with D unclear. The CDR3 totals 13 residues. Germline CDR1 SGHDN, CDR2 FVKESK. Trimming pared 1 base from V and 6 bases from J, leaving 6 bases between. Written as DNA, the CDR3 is TGTGCCAGCAGCCAAGCCCTAGCCGGGGAGCTGTTTTTT. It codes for CASSQALAGELFF.

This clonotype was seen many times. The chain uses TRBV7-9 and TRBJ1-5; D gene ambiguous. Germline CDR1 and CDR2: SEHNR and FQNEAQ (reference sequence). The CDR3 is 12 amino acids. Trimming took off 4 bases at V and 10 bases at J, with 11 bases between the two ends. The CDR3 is CASSSVLHPQHF. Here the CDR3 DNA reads TGTGCCAGCAGCTCAGTCCTCCACCCCCAGCATTTT.

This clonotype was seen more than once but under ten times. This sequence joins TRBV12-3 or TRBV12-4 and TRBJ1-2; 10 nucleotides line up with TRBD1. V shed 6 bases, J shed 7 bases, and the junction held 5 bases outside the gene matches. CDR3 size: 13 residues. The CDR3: CASSPGTGVGYTF. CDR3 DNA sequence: TGTGCCAGCAGCCCCGGGACAGGGGTTGGCTACACCTTC.

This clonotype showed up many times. The CDR3 nucleotides are TGCAGCGTTGCCCCCGGGACAGAGACCCAGTACTTC. It specifies CSVAPGTETQYF. The chain joins TRBV29-1 to TRBJ2-5; D possibly matches TRBD1 or TRBD2 (5 bases each). Germline V gene data show CDR1 as SQVTM and CDR2 as ANQGSEA. This CDR3 comprises 12 residues. V lost 4 bases and J lost 4, with 10 bases in between.

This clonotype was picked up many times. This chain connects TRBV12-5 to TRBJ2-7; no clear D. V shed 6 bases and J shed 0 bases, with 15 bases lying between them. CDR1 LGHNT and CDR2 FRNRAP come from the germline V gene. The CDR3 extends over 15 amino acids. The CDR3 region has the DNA TGTGCTAGTGGAACCGGACCTTTAGACTCCTACGAGCAGTACTTC. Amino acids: CASGTGPLDSYEQYF.

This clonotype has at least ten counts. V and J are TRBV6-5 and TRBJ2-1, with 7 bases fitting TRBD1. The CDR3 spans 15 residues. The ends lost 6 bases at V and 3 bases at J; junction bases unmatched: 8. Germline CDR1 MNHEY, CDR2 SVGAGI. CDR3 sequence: CASRRTQGIYNEQFF. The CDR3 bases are TGTGCCAGCAGAAGAACACAGGGGATCTACAATGAGCAGTTCTTC.

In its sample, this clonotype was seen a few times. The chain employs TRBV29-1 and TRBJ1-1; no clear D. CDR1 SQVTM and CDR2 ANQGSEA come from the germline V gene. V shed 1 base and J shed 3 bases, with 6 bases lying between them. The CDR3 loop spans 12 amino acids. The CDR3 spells CSVEVGDTEAFF. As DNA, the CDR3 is TGCAGCGTTGAAGTTGGGGACACTGAAGCTTTCTTT.

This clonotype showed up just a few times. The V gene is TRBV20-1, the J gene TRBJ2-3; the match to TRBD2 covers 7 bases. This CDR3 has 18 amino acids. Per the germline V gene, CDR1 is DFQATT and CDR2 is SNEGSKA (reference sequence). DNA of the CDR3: TGCAGCGCCTGTGAGGACGGGAGTCCGGGAGGAGTAGGAGATACGCAGTATTTT. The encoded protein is CSACEDGSPGGVGDTQYF.

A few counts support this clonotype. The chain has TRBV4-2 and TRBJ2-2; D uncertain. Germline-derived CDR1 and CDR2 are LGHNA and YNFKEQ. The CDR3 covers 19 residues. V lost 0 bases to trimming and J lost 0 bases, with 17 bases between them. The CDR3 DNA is TGTGCCAGCAGCCAAGATCCGAGATCGGCGTTTTCGAACACCGGGGAGCTGTTTTTT. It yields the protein CASSQDPRSAFSNTGELFF.

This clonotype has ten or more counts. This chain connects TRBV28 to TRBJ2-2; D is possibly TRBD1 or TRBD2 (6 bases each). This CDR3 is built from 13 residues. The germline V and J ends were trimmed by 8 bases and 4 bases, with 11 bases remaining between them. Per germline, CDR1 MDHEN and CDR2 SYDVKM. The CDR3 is CASRPGATGELFF. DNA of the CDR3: TGTGCCAGCCGACCGGGGGCCACCGGGGAGCTGTTTTTT.

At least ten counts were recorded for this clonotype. Here the CDR3 DNA reads TGTGCCAGCAGCTTAAGCAGGGGGCGACTGAACACTGAAGCTTTCTTT. Translated: CASSLSRGRLNTEAFF. The chain employs TRBV7-9 and TRBJ1-1; 8 bases are shared with TRBD1. V trimming: 2 bases; J trimming: 0 bases; junction bases outside the gene matches: 5. This CDR3 has 16 residues. CDR1 and CDR2 (germline): SEHNR, FQNEAQ (reference sequence).

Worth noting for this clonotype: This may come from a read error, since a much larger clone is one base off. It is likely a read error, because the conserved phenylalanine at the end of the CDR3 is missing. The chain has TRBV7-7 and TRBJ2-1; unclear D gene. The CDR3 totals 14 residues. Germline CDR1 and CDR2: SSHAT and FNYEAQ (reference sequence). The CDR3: CASSPVGYGNEQFL. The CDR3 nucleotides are TGTGCTAGCAGCCCGGTGGGGTACGGCAATGAGCAGTTCCTC.

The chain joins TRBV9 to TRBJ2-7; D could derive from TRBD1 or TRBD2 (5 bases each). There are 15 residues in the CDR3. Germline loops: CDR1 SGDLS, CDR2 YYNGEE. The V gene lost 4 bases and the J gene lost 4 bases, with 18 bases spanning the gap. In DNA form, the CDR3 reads TGTGCCAGCAGCCCGAGAGGGACGGATTCATACGAGCAGTACTTC. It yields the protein CASSPRGTDSYEQYF.

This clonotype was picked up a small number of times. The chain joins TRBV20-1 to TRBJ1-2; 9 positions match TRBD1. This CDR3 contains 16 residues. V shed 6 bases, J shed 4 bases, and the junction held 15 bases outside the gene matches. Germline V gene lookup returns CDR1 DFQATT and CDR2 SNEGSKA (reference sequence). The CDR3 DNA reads TGCAGTGCACCCGGGACAGGGTCTTCGGAGGGCTATGGCTACACCTTC. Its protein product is CSAPGTGSSEGYGYTF.

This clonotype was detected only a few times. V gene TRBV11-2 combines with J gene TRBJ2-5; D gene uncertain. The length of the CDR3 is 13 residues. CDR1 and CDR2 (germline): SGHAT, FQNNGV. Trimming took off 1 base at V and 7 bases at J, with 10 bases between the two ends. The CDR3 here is CASSLGRPGTQYF. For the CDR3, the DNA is TGTGCCAGCAGCTTAGGGCGGCCCGGGACCCAGTACTTC.

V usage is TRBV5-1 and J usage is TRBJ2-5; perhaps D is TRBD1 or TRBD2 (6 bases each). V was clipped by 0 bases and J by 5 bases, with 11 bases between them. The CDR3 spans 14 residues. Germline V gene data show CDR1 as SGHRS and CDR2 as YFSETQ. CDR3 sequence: CASSLGGASETQYF. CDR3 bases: TGCGCCAGCAGCTTGGGGGGGGCGAGTGAGACCCAGTACTTC.

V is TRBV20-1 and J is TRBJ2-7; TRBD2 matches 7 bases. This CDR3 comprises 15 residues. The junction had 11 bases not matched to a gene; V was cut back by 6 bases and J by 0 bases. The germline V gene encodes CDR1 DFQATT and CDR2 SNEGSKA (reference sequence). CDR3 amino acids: CSATFGRPFSYEQYF. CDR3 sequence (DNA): TGCAGTGCCACCTTCGGGAGGCCCTTCTCCTACGAGCAGTACTTC.

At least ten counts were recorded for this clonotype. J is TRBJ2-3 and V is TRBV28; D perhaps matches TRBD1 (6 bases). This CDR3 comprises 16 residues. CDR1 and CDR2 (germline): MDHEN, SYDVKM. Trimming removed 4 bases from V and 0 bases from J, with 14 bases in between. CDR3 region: CASSSRMTGSTDTQYF. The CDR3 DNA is TGTGCCAGCAGTTCTCGGATGACAGGCAGCACAGATACGCAGTATTTT.

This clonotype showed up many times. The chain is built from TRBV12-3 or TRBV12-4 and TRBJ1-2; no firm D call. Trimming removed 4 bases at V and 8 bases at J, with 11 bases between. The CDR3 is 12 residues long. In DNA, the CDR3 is TGTGCCAGCAGTTCCGTTAGTCGAGGCTACACCTTC. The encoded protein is CASSSVSRGYTF.

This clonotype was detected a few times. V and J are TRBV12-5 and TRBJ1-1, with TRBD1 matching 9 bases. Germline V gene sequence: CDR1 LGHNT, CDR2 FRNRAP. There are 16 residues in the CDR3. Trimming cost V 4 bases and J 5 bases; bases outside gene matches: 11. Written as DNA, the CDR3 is TGTGCTAGTGGTTCGTACAGGGGGCTTCTTGGGACTGAAGCTTTCTTT. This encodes CASGSYRGLLGTEAFF.

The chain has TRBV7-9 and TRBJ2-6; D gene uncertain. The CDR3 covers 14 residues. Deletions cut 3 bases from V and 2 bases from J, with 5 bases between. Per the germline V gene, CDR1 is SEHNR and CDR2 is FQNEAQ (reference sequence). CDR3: CASSFAAGANVLTF. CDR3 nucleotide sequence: TGTGCCAGCAGCTTCGCTGCTGGGGCCAACGTCCTGACTTTC.

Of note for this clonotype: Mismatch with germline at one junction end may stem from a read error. CDR3 in DNA: TGTGCCAGCAGCTTAGCTCCAGGGGGCTCCTACAAGCAGTACTTC. It yields the protein CASSLAPGGSYKQYF. The chain is built from TRBV7-6 and TRBJ2-7; 8 positions agree with TRBD1. The CDR3 is made up of 15 amino acids. Germline V gene sequence: CDR1 SGHVS, CDR2 FNYEAQ.

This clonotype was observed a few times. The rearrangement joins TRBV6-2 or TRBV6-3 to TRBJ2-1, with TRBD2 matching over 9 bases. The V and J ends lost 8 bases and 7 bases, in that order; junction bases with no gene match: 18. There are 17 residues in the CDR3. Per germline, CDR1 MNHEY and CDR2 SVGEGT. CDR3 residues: CASEITAGGPMVNEQFF. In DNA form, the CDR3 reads TGTGCCAGCGAGATTACGGCGGGAGGGCCAATGGTGAATGAGCAGTTCTTC.

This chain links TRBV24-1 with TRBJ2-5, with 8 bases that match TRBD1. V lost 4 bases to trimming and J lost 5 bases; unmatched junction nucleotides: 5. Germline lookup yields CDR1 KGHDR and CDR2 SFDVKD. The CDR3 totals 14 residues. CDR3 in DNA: TGTGCCACCAGTGAGTCGACAGGGGATGAGACCCAGTACTTC. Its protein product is CATSESTGDETQYF.

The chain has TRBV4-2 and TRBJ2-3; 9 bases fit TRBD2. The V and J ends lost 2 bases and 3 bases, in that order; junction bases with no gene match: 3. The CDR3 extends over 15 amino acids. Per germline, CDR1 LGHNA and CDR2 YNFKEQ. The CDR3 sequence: CASSQLAGFTDTQYF. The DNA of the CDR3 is TGTGCCAGCAGCCAACTAGCGGGATTTACAGATACGCAGTATTTT.

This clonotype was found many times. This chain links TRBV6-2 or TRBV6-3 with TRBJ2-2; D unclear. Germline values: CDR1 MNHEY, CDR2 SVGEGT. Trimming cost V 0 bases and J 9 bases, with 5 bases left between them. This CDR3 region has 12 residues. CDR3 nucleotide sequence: TGTGCCAGCAGTTACTCCCCCCGGGAGCTGTTTTTT. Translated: CASSYSPRELFF.